This entry lists 7 T cell receptor beta chains sequenced from one sample in a study of CD8 T cells in Susac syndrome. cDNA came from about 0.46 to 1 ug RNA primed by random hexamers. TCRdb processed the immunoSEQ multiplex PCR reads anew with MiXCR; each CDR3 protein has one entry. This table holds about 76,000 distinct CDR3 sequences, roughly 92% found once. What was sequenced was CD8+ T cells from PBMCs. These receptors were taken from a human donor with Susac syndrome.

V usage is TRBV12-3 or TRBV12-4 and J usage is TRBJ2-7; D is uncertain. The CDR3 covers 14 residues. Trimming removed 2 bases at V and 2 bases at J, with 10 bases between. CDR3 DNA: TGTGCCAGCAGTTTATTTGGCAGTGCCTACGAGCAGTACTTC. Residues: CASSLFGSAYEQYF.

The rearrangement uses TRBV2 and TRBJ2-1, with D uncertain. CDR3 length: 13 residues. V lost 4 bases to trimming and J lost 4 bases, with 8 bases between them. Germline V lookup: CDR1 SNHLY, CDR2 FYNNEI. CDR3 region: CASSGSGYNEQFF. The CDR3 nucleotides read TGTGCCAGCAGTGGATCTGGTTACAATGAGCAGTTCTTC. Combining the CDR3 with reference TRBV2 and TRBJ2-1 gives the whole variable domain EPEVTQTPSHQVTQMGQEVILRCVPISNHLYFYWYRQILGQKVEFLVSFYNNEISEKSEIFDDQFSVERPDGSNFTLKIRSTKLEDSAMYFCASSGSGYNEQFFGPGTRLTVL.

This rearrangement joins TRBV12-3 or TRBV12-4 to TRBJ1-5; D gene ambiguous. The CDR3 covers 17 residues. V dropped 5 bases and J dropped 0 bases, with 17 bases sitting between them. In DNA, the CDR3 is TGTGCCAGCAGTCCCCTGGGTATCGGACTTAGCAATCAGCCCCAGCATTTT. Translation gives CASSPLGIGLSNQPQHF.

The chain joins TRBV10-3 to TRBJ1-5; unclear D gene. Germline values: CDR1 ENHRY, CDR2 SYGVKD. The CDR3 length is 13 residues. Deletions cut 5 bases from V and 0 bases from J, with 5 bases between. CDR3 loop: CAISPNSNQPQHF. CDR3 coding DNA: TGTGCCATCAGTCCCAATAGCAATCAGCCCCAGCATTTT.

The sample holds one count of this clonotype. The gene calls are TRBV5-6 and TRBJ2-4; D is perhaps TRBD2 (6 bases). Trimming removed 4 bases from V and 7 bases from J, with 24 bases in between. The CDR3 is 17 residues long. CDR1 and CDR2 from the germline V gene are SGHDT and YYEEEE. In DNA, the CDR3 is TGTGCCAGCAGCCCCCACCTGGGATCTCCTGGGGGGAACATTCAGTACTTC. Residues: CASSPHLGSPGGNIQYF.

This clonotype has just one count. The chain links TRBV6-6 to TRBJ2-7, with 13 bases lining up with TRBD2. V lost 6 bases to trimming and J lost 4 bases; unmatched junction nucleotides: 9. The length of the CDR3 is 16 residues. The V gene's germline CDR1 is MNHNY and CDR2 SVGAGI (reference sequence). The chain's CDR3 is CASSYRGLAGEYEQYF. In nucleotides, the CDR3 is TGTGCCAGCAGCTACCGAGGACTAGCGGGAGAATACGAGCAGTACTTC.

Comments on this clonotype: A junction boundary mismatches the germline segment, possibly from a read error. The chain combines TRBV9 with TRBJ1-2, with D perhaps matching TRBD1 (5 bases). This CDR3 contains 12 residues. CDR1 SGDLS and CDR2 YYNGEE come from the germline V gene. DNA for the CDR3: TGTGCCTCCGGGGGGAAGAACTCTGGCTACACCTTC. This translates into CASGGKNSGYTF.